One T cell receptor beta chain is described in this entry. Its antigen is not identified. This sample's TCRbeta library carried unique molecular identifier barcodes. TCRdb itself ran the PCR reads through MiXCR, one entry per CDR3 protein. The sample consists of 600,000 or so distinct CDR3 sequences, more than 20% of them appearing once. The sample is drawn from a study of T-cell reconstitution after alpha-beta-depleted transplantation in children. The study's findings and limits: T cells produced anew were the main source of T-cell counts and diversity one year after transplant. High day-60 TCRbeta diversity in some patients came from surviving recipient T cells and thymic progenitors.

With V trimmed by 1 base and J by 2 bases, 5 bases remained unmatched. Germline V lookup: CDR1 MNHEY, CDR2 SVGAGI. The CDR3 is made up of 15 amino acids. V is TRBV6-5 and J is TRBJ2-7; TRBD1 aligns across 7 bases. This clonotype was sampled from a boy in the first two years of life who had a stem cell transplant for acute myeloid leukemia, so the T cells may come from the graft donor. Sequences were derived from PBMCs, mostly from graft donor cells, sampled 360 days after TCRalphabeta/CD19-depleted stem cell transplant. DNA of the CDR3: TGTGCCAGCAGTTACTTCAGGGGGAGTCCCTACGAGCAGTACTTC. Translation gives CASSYFRGSPYEQYF.